This is a list of T cell receptor beta chains from one sample in a study of siplizumab effects on memory and regulatory T cells. For these receptors, no antigen is known. Generated by immunoSEQ multiplex PCR, the TCRdb table keeps only in-frame clones and is missing some. The sample records about 440 clones, 65% to 70% being singletons. Sequenced: CFSE-low (dividing) CD8+ T cells sorted from an allogeneic mixed lymphocyte reaction. All receptors come from a human donor in good health; the cells came from an allogeneic mixed lymphocyte reaction. Both conserved end residues are part of each CDR3. D genes are given only for firm matches. Not every row has a clone size; where given, it reads once, few, many or a size class.

V gene	clone size	J gene	D gene	CDR3 protein	CDR3 DNA
TRBV11-1	once	TRBJ2-1	TRBD2	CASSHTSGRAYNEQFF	TGTGCCAGCAGCCATACTAGCGGGAGGGCCTACAATGAGCAGTTCTTC
TRBV2	few	TRBJ2-3	TRBD2	CASSESRTSGQDTQYF	TGTGCCAGCAGTGAATCCAGGACTAGCGGACAAGATACGCAGTATTTT
TRBV9	.	TRBJ2-1	TRBD2	CASSPASGVYNEQFF	TGTGCCAGCAGCCCTGCTAGCGGGGTCTACAATGAGCAGTTCTTC
TRBV25-1	.	TRBJ2-7	.	CASSETGREYEQYF	TGTGCCAGCAGTGAGACAGGGAGGGAGTACGAGCAGTACTTC
TRBV4-1	.	TRBJ2-1	TRBD2	CASSHPASGMGSYNEQFF	TGCGCCAGCAGCCATCCGGCTAGCGGGATGGGTTCCTACAATGAGCAGTTCTTC
TRBV9	few	TRBJ2-7	TRBD2	CASSVGLAGSEQYF	TGTGCCAGCAGCGTAGGTCTAGCGGGGTCCGAGCAGTACTTC
TRBV14	few	TRBJ2-1	.	CASSQPSFRYNEQFF	TGTGCCAGCAGCCAACCCAGTTTCCGCTACAATGAGCAGTTCTTC
TRBV19	.	TRBJ2-7	.	CASSTYIGEQYF	TGTGCCAGTAGTACCTATATAGGCGAGCAGTACTTC
TRBV7-6	once	TRBJ1-1	.	CASGGIWNTEAFF	TGTGCCAGCGGGGGTATCTGGAACACTGAAGCTTTCTTT
TRBV4-1	.	TRBJ2-7	.	CASSQVERSSYEQYF	TGCGCCAGCAGCCAAGTAGAGCGGAGCTCCTACGAGCAGTACTTC
TRBV5-8	.	TRBJ1-2	.	CASSPTAVDSLDYGYTF	TGTGCCAGCAGCCCCACCGCGGTGGACAGCCTTGACTATGGCTACACCTTC
TRBV21-1	.	TRBJ2-5	.	CASSKVDQQGTQYF	TGTGCCAGCAGCAAAGTTGACCAGCAAGGGACCCAGTACTTC
TRBV9	hyperexpanded	TRBJ1-1	.	CASSGSNTEAFF	TGTGCCAGCAGCGGTTCGAACACTGAAGCTTTCTTT
TRBV6-6	.	TRBJ2-2	.	CASSFTGETGELFF	TGTGCCAGCAGTTTCACTGGGGAGACCGGGGAGCTGTTTTTT
TRBV27	.	TRBJ2-2	.	CASSFGYYTGELFF	TGTGCCAGCAGTTTCGGTTATTACACCGGGGAGCTGTTTTTT
TRBV6-5	few	TRBJ1-1	.	CASSYSIIPNTEAFF	TGTGCCAGCAGTTATTCGATCATCCCGAACACTGAAGCTTTCTTT
TRBV14	.	TRBJ1-4	.	CASSQAPSWGEKLFF	TGTGCCAGCAGCCAAGCCCCCAGTTGGGGGGAAAAACTGTTTTTT
TRBV11-3	.	TRBJ2-2	.	CASSMTGELFF	TGTGCCAGCAGCATGACCGGGGAGCTGTTTTTT
TRBV7-9	few	TRBJ2-7	.	CASSSTEKQYF	TGTGCCAGCAGCTCGACAGAAAAGCAGTACTTC
TRBV27	.	TRBJ2-6	.	CASSLAGANVLTF	TGTGCCAGCAGTTTGGCTGGGGCCAACGTCCTGACTTTC
TRBV30	.	TRBJ2-7	TRBD1	CAWSVWTGKEQYF	TGTGCCTGGAGTGTTTGGACAGGGAAAGAGCAGTATTTC
TRBV6-9	.	TRBJ2-5	.	CASSYNWGETQYF	TGTGCCAGCAGTTACAACTGGGGGGAGACCCAGTACTTC
TRBV5-1	.	TRBJ2-4	TRBD2	CASSAGLADKNIQYF	TGCGCCAGCAGCGCGGGACTAGCGGATAAAAACATTCAGTACTTC
TRBV28	.	TRBJ1-1	TRBD1	CVTRDSVTEAFF	TGTGTTACCCGGGACAGTGTGACTGAAGCTTTCTTT
TRBV12-5	.	TRBJ2-3	TRBD2	CASGLFFLAGVGDTQYF	TGTGCTAGTGGTTTGTTCTTCCTAGCGGGAGTAGGGGATACGCAGTATTTT
TRBV4-1	.	TRBJ1-3	.	CASSQDQTSGNTIYF	TGCGCCAGCAGCCAAGATCAAACCTCTGGAAACACCATATATTTT
TRBV7-9	.	TRBJ2-3	.	CASSFGTDTQYF	TGTGCCAGCAGCTTTGGCACAGATACGCAGTATTTT
TRBV28	.	TRBJ2-3	TRBD2	CASRQTSGREFYDTQYF	TGTGCCAGCCGACAGACTAGCGGGAGGGAATTCTACGATACGCAGTATTTT
TRBV19	.	TRBJ2-1	TRBD2	CASSTFASGAFSYNEQFF	TGTGCCAGTAGTACCTTTGCTAGCGGGGCTTTCTCCTACAATGAGCAGTTCTTC
TRBV18	few	TRBJ2-1	TRBD2	CASSQEAGAEQFF	TGTGCCAGCTCACAAGAAGCGGGAGCTGAGCAGTTCTTC
TRBV7-8	few	TRBJ2-7	TRBD1	CASSTNDRGETYEQYF	TGTGCCAGCAGCACAAACGACAGGGGTGAGACCTACGAGCAGTACTTC
TRBV4-3	few	TRBJ2-7	.	CASSQDRQGGYEQYF	TGCGCCAGCAGCCAAGATAGGCAGGGAGGATACGAGCAGTACTTC
TRBV2	.	TRBJ2-7	.	CASSDAYEQYF	TGTGCCAGCAGTGATGCCTACGAGCAGTACTTC
TRBV7-2	.	TRBJ2-7	TRBD2	CASSLGLAGGHEQYF	TGTGCCAGCAGCTTAGGACTAGCGGGAGGCCACGAGCAGTACTTC
TRBV7-2	.	TRBJ2-7	.	CASSFSGYEQYF	TGTGCCAGCAGCTTTTCCGGCTACGAGCAGTACTTC
TRBV4-2	few	TRBJ2-7	.	CASSQLASTYEQYF	TGTGCCAGCAGCCAATTGGCCTCCACCTACGAGCAGTACTTC
TRBV7-3	.	TRBJ1-1	.	CASSSGGAEAFF	TGTGCCAGCAGCTCTGGGGGCGCTGAAGCTTTCTTT
TRBV27	.	TRBJ1-5	.	CASSLTFSNQPQHF	TGTGCCAGCAGTTTAACTTTCAGCAATCAGCCCCAGCATTTT
TRBV5-1	.	TRBJ2-7	TRBD1	CASSPGQGSYEQYF	TGCGCCAGCAGCCCGGGACAGGGGTCCTACGAGCAGTACTTC
TRBV18	few	TRBJ2-7	TRBD1	CASSPGTGAYEQYF	TGTGCCAGCTCACCTGGGACAGGCGCCTACGAGCAGTACTTC
TRBV2	.	TRBJ2-1	.	CARGRDNEQFF	TGTGCCAGGGGAAGGGACAATGAGCAGTTCTTC
TRBV28	few	TRBJ1-5	TRBD1	CASSRPGQGNQPQHF	TGTGCCAGCAGTAGACCGGGACAGGGTAATCAGCCCCAGCATTTT
TRBV13	.	TRBJ2-7	.	CASSSRDTSYEQYF	TGTGCCAGCAGCTCGAGGGACACCTCCTACGAGCAGTACTTC
TRBV19	.	TRBJ2-7	TRBD2	CASSMQTSGAAVQYF	TGTGCCAGTAGTATGCAAACTAGCGGGGCTGCTGTGCAGTACTTC
TRBV9	.	TRBJ2-3	TRBD2	CASSEAGDTDTQYF	TGTGCCAGCAGCGAAGCGGGGGACACAGATACGCAGTATTTT
TRBV29-1	.	TRBJ2-1	TRBD2	CSVESRGVAYNEQFF	TGCAGCGTTGAGTCTCGGGGGGTGGCCTACAATGAGCAGTTCTTC
TRBV19	.	TRBJ2-3	TRBD2	CASSTGLAGPSTDTQYF	TGTGCCAGTAGTACGGGACTAGCGGGACCTAGCACAGATACGCAGTATTTT
TRBV4-1	.	TRBJ2-7	TRBD1	CASSPSGTDSYEQYF	TGCGCCAGCAGCCCTTCCGGGACAGATTCCTACGAGCAGTACTTC
TRBV7-2	.	TRBJ2-7	TRBD2	CASSFSSGSYEQYF	TGTGCCAGCAGCTTCAGTAGCGGGTCCTACGAGCAGTACTTC
TRBV7-6	few	TRBJ2-3	.	CASSLEAERTYTQYF	TGTGCCAGCAGCTTAGAGGCAGAGCGGACTTATACGCAGTATTTT
TRBV5-6	.	TRBJ2-7	.	CASSLGVSYEQYF	TGTGCCAGCAGCTTGGGGGTATCATACGAGCAGTACTTC
TRBV18	.	TRBJ1-3	.	CASSEDGSSGNTIYF	TGTGCCAGCTCAGAAGACGGTAGCTCTGGAAACACCATATATTTT
TRBV5-1	.	TRBJ2-7	TRBD1	CASSLGQGAYEQYF	TGCGCCAGCAGCTTGGGGCAGGGGGCCTACGAGCAGTACTTC
TRBV11-3	.	TRBJ2-2	TRBD2	CASSPAGGLEFTGELFF	TGTGCCAGCAGCCCCGCGGGGGGCCTAGAATTCACCGGGGAGCTGTTTTTT
TRBV7-9	once	TRBJ2-7	.	CASSSPQGPEQYF	TGTGCCAGCAGCTCCCCGCAGGGCCCCGAGCAGTACTTC
TRBV30	.	TRBJ2-5	TRBD2	CAWSVSSGIRTQYF	TGTGCCTGGAGTGTCTCTAGCGGGATCAGGACCCAGTACTTC
TRBV9	.	TRBJ2-1	.	CASSVGDDSYNEQFF	TGTGCCAGCAGCGTAGGGGACGACTCCTACAATGAGCAGTTCTTC
TRBV27	.	TRBJ2-3	.	CASSWIRATDTQYF	TGTGCCAGCAGTTGGATACGGGCCACAGATACGCAGTATTTT